This paragraph covers one T cell receptor (beta chain) sequence. This clone's antigen is unknown. Per-base quality was not reported, and no clone a single base away is much larger than it. The germline ends are 11 bases apart after V is trimmed by 8 bases and J by 1 base. The germline V gene gives CDR1 as KGHSH and CDR2 as LQKENI. Reading from cysteine to phenylalanine, the CDR3 counts 13 amino acids. Only the CDR3 region is kept as DNA, spanning 39 bases read in frame from base 1. The sample is drawn from a study of shared clonotypes between healthy human individuals (dated by TCRdb to 2020 to 2021). Study-level background: Two women and three men aged 18 to 49 years were included in the cohort. For each donor, CD4 naive and CD4 memory were each run on three plates, CD8 naive on two plates, and CD8 memory on one plate. To estimate repertoire size and how much clonotype sharing occurs between individuals, the study deeply sequenced the blood TCR repertoires of roughly 5 healthy adults. To increase sequencing depth and limit assay-specific biases, TCR repertoire library preparation and sequencing were carried out by different laboratories using diverse techniques. Each donor's leukapheresis produced roughly between about 0.8 and 10 billion PBMCs.

Study-wide findings and limitations: Larger estimated clonotype richness was generally found for naive subsets than for memory subsets. Around 5.4% of naive CD4, 3% to 4% of naive CD8, roughly 2.5% of memory CD4, and 0.4% of memory CD8 clonotypes were shared across a few donors. Pairwise subsampling indicated that sequencing depth was expected to affect the degree of clonotype sharing among donors. The genetic and exposure-history diversity represented was limited by the small number of donors. Clonotypes shared by all four sorted-subset donors showed higher generation probabilities than non-shared clonotypes. Even with the large sequencing depth, rarefaction of the sorted-subset datasets indicated that sequencing was incomplete. Sampling was limited to blood, and TCR repertoires in tissue likely differ from TCR repertoires in blood.

Using the deep immunoSEQ assay, TCR CDR3 regions were amplified from genomic DNA by multiplex PCR. Extracted genomic DNA from each cell subset was spread evenly across all wells of several immunoSEQ 96-well plates, with each plate serving as a replicate. For sorted subsets, approximately 200 ng of genomic DNA, equivalent to 25,000 to 30,000 T cell genomes, went into each replicate PCR. Purified libraries were measured with a Qubit 3.0 fluorometer, size-checked on a Bioanalyzer 2100, and measured again with the KAPA Library Quantification kit. Every immunoSEQ 96-well plate was sequenced on a separate single-read 150-cycle Illumina NextSeq 550 flow cell. The study's processing was this. Because the immunoSEQ output held only junctional sequences and lacked quality scores, the filtering could not match the filtering applied to full-length reads. Sequences were annotated with PyIR, a Python wrapper for IgBLAST v1.9, using IMGT germline references to assign V/J genes and CDR3. Reads with weak V/J assignments (E-value above 1e-6), missing CDR3, stop codons, out-of-frame junctions, or ambiguous translated residues were removed. A V3J clonotype was defined by an identical inferred V gene, J gene, and CDR3 amino acid sequence. The percentage overlap between two repertoires was calculated by dividing the number of shared unique clonotypes by the size of the smaller repertoire. Three approaches were used to assess repertoire richness: RTK rarefaction, the Chao1 estimator, and Recon v2.1 estimates of unobserved clonotypes. Generation probabilities were computed with OLGA for all TCRbeta clonotypes obtained by the gDNA method from four donors. TCRdb obtained this table from immuneACCESS and retained in-frame rearrangements with V and J assigned. These tables miss some clones; where compared with another copy, unresolved V genes account for less than half of the shortfall, and the remainder is unexplained. Clonal size and the V and J genes are those of that table, whereas D and trimming came from the DNA. The sample table contains around 2.5 million clones; only one count was recorded for over 85% of them. More than 0.35% of the sample is in the top ten clones.

Donors were healthy HIV-negative adults with no recently reported acute infections or vaccinations. Only Caucasian adults living in Nashville, Tennessee, USA were represented among the donors. CD4+ T cells were enriched through magnetic negative selection, after which naive cells were positively selected on CD45RA and the remaining negative fraction served as the memory subset. Blood was obtained by leukapheresis, after which PBMCs were separated by Ficoll-Histopaque density gradient centrifugation and cryopreserved in liquid nitrogen vapor phase. Analytical flow cytometry was used to check the purity and quantity of each magnetically sorted T cell population. Each sorted fraction had its genomic DNA isolated and then quantified by UV absorbance on a Nanodrop 2000c.

The sample comprised naive CD4+ T cells from PBMCs. In light of the paper, this sample's cell subset or site label describes: CD45RA+ positively selected. In this chain, TRBV18 is recombined with TRBJ1-1; no D gene call is confident. This receptor was identified in a young man in good health. Some clones in this sample may be carry-over from other donors' samples. The CDR3 reads as follows: CASARGSNTEAFF. At the DNA level, the sequence is TGTGCCAGCGCCCGGGGTTCGAACACTGAAGCTTTCTTT.